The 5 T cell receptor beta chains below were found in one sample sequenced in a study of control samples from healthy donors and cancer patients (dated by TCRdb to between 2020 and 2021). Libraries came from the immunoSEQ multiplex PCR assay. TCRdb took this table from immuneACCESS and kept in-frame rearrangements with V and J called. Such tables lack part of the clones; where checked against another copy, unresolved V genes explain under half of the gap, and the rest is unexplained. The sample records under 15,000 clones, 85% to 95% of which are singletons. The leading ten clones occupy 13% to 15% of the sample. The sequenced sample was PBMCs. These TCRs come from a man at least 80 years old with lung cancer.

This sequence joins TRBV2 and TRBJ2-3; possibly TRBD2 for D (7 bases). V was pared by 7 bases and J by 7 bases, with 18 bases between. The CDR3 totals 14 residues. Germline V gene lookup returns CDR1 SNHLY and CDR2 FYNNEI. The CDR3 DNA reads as TGTGCCAGCACCGAGTGGGGGGGCAGCAATACGCAGTATTTT. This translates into CASTEWGGSNTQYF.

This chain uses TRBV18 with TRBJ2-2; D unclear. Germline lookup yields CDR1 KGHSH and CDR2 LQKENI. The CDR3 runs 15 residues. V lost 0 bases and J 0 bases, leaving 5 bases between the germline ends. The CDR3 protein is CASSPPSSNTGELFF. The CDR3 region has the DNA TGTGCCAGCTCACCACCGAGCTCGAACACCGGGGAGCTGTTTTTT.

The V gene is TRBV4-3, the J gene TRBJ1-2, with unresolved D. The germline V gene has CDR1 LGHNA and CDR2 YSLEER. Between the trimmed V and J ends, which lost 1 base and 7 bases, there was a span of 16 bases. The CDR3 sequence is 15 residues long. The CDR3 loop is CASSQGLGREGGYTF. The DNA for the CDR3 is TGCGCCAGCAGCCAAGGTTTGGGGAGGGAGGGTGGCTACACCTTC.

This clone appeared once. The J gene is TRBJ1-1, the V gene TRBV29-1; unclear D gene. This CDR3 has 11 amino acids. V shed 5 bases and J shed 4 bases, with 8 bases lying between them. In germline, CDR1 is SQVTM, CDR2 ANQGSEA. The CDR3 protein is CSVWGATEAFF. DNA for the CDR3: TGCAGCGTTTGGGGAGCCACTGAAGCTTTCTTT.

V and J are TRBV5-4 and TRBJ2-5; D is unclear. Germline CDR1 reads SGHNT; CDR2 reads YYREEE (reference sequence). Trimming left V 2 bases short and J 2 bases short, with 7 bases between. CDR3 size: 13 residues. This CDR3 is CASSLPSQETQYF. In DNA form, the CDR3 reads TGTGCCAGCAGCTTACCTTCGCAAGAGACCCAGTACTTC.